This TCR beta chain was retrieved from a study of T cell responses to AZD1222 COVID-19 vaccine. Across the whole study: Second-dose timings of about 4 or about 12 weeks were pooled. General study points: Donor demographics were predominantly white British with a female majority; clonal diversity may be underestimated. There were repertoire samples only from the period after the peak T cell response. There were vaccine-associated CD4 TCRs across spike, dominant at 160-218 and 743-854.

TCRdb's copy holds only in-frame clones and misses some; the assay was immunoSEQ multiplex PCR. The sample lists around 120,000 clones; roughly 91% were seen once. A note on this clone: Its specificity is not known.

Germline V lookup: CDR1 WSHSY, CDR2 SAAADI. J was trimmed by 4 bases and V by 6 bases; bases with no gene match: 14. The CDR3 runs 17 residues. This sequence originates from an adult in good health. Specimen: peripheral blood, collected on day 0 of AZD1222 vaccination. V is TRBV10-2 and J is TRBJ2-1, with TRBD2 identical over 8 bases. CDR3 DNA sequence: TGCGCCAGCAGCCGCGAAGGGGCGGGGGGTTTATACAATGAGCAGTTCTTC. Translated, it gives CASSREGAGGLYNEQFF.